This T cell receptor beta chain came from a study of blood T cell repertoires in COVID-19. Study overall: The study drew acute and convalescent COVID-19 samples from the United States, Italy and Spain. Sources were T cells, B-cell-depleted T cells, or PBMCs; the material itself was cDNA or gDNA.

The CDR3 is made up of 14 amino acids. Trimming removed 6 bases from V and 9 bases from J; junction bases left unmatched: 11. The germline CDR1 and CDR2 sequences are SNHLY and FYNNEI. Original analysis: Amplifying reference gene primers gave estimates of nucleated cell counts. Only in-frame clones appear in the TCRdb table, and some are missing; sequencing was by immunoSEQ multiplex PCR. That table supplies the V and J calls and clone size; D and trimming were determined from the DNA. Altogether 150,000 to 200,000 clones are present, approximately 75% being singletons, with the ten largest covering approximately 11%.

Specimen: peripheral blood. The rearrangement links TRBV2 to TRBJ2-5; 9 nucleotides agree with TRBD1. The source of this sequence is a human donor in a cohort sampled during active COVID-19. CDR3 loop: CASRKNRGRDPQYF. The DNA of the CDR3 is TGTGCCAGCAGGAAGAACAGGGGGCGCGACCCCCAGTACTTC. The entire variable domain, with the rest obtained from reference TRBV2 and TRBJ2-5, is as follows: EPEVTQTPSHQVTQMGQEVILRCVPISNHLYFYWYRQILGQKVEFLVSFYNNEISEKSEIFDDQFSVERPDGSNFTLKIRSTKLEDSAMYFCASRKNRGRDPQYFGPGTRLLVL.